This TCR beta chain was sequenced in a study of T cell responses to AZD1222 COVID-19 vaccine. Study observations and caveats: Seropositivity was recorded at baseline in only six AZD1222 recipients. Increased Spike-specific TCR breadth and depth were observed after two AZD1222 doses. Among spike-specific TCRs, nearly half reportedly target unmutated variant regions.

The protocol was immunoSEQ multiplex PCR, while the TCRdb copy is restricted to in-frame clones and leaves out a portion. The table has around 66,000 clones, more than 70% seen once. CDR1 MNHEY and CDR2 SVGEGT come from the germline V gene. V was trimmed by 6 bases and J by 1 base, leaving 9 bases between them. The CDR3 contains 13 residues. This clone was counted once. Antigen specificity is unknown. This clonotype was obtained from an adult who received the MenACWY meningococcal vaccine as a control. Sequences were derived from peripheral blood, sampled 28 days after the second dose of the MenACWY control vaccine. This chain connects TRBV6-2 or TRBV6-3 to TRBJ2-5, with D perhaps being TRBD1 or TRBD2 (5 bases each). DNA for the CDR3: TGTGCCAGCAGCCCGGGACCCCAAGAGACCCAGTACTTC. Amino acids: CASSPGPQETQYF.